The next 27 T cell receptor beta chains were all read from a single sample in a study of blood T cell repertoires in COVID-19. TCRdb's table, derived via immunoSEQ multiplex PCR, lists solely in-frame clones and lacks some. The repertoire holds about 230,000 clones, about nine tenths seen once, with less than 3.5% in the top ten. Material for sequencing was peripheral blood. These receptors were obtained from a woman aged 55-75 years with acute or convalescent COVID-19.

V is TRBV27 and J is TRBJ1-6, with D tentatively TRBD1 (6 bases). Germline V gives CDR1 MNHEY, CDR2 SMNVEV (reference sequence). The CDR3 covers 18 residues. With 6 bases removed from V and 7 bases from J, the gap between germline ends came to 25 bases. CDR3 DNA sequence: TGTGCCAGCAGACAGCCCTCGGGGGGCGGATATAAAAATTCACCCCTCCACTTT. It specifies CASRQPSGGGYKNSPLHF.

The J gene is TRBJ1-6, the V gene TRBV4-1; D uncertain. The germline V gene has CDR1 MGHRA and CDR2 YSYEKL. Deletions cut 0 bases from V and 8 bases from J, with 11 bases between. The CDR3 runs 15 residues. CDR3 nucleotides: TGCGCCAGCAGCCAAGATCCGGGTATGGATTCACCCCTCCACTTT. It specifies CASSQDPGMDSPLHF.

The chain uses TRBV11-2 and TRBJ2-7; D may be TRBD1 (6 bases). This CDR3 comprises 15 residues. Trimming left V 0 bases short and J 4 bases short, with 13 bases between. Germline V CDR1 and CDR2: SGHAT, FQNNGV. This chain's CDR3 is CASSLDRTVSYEQYF. DNA for the CDR3: TGTGCCAGCAGCTTAGACCGGACAGTGTCTTACGAGCAGTACTTC.

The chain uses TRBV24-1 and TRBJ1-2, with D maybe TRBD1 (5 bases). Trimming removed 4 bases from V and 6 bases from J, with 14 bases in between. The germline V gene encodes CDR1 KGHDR and CDR2 SFDVKD. CDR3 size: 14 residues. In nucleotides, the CDR3 is TGTGCCACCAGTGACGGCAGGGTTACGCATGGCTACACCTTC. This gives the protein CATSDGRVTHGYTF.

The genes are TRBV27 and TRBJ2-1, with D perhaps TRBD2 (6 bases). Germline CDR1 and CDR2: MNHEY and SMNVEV (reference sequence). The CDR3 is made up of 15 amino acids. Trimming removed 8 bases at V and 5 bases at J, with 19 bases between. In DNA form, the CDR3 reads TGTGCCAGCGAGAAATTAGGAGGGCCCCACAATGAGCAGTTCTTC. Translating it yields CASEKLGGPHNEQFF.

The chain employs TRBV6-5 and TRBJ1-2; TRBD1 might be the D (5 bases). The CDR3 runs to 14 residues. Trimming took off 6 bases at V and 2 bases at J, with 13 bases between the two ends. CDR1 is MNHEY, CDR2 SVGAGI, per germline. The CDR3 loop reads CASSPFQGNYGYTF. For the CDR3, the DNA is TGTGCCAGCAGCCCATTCCAGGGAAACTATGGCTACACCTTC.

The CDR3 here is CASSPGQYYNEQFF. The CDR3 DNA follows: TGTGCCAGCAGCCCGGGACAATATTACAATGAGCAGTTCTTC. The V and J genes are TRBV3-1 (or the pseudogene TRBV3-2) and TRBJ2-1, with D possibly matching TRBD1 (6 bases). The V gene's germline CDR1 is LGHDT and CDR2 YNNKEL (reference sequence). V was trimmed by 4 bases and J by 4 bases, leaving 11 bases between them. The CDR3 consists of 14 residues.

J is TRBJ2-7 and V is TRBV7-2, with D maybe TRBD1 (6 bases). The CDR3 runs to 13 residues. With 4 bases removed from V and 9 bases from J, the gap between germline ends came to 16 bases. Germline V gene lookup returns CDR1 SGHTA and CDR2 FQGNSA. The chain's CDR3 is CASSSPPGQVQYF. The CDR3 DNA reads as TGTGCCAGCAGCTCCCCCCCGGGACAAGTGCAGTACTTC.

The genes are TRBV6-5 and TRBJ2-1; 10 bases fit TRBD1. Germline CDR1 reads MNHEY; CDR2 reads SVGAGI. The CDR3 sequence is 15 residues long. V lost 6 bases and J lost 8; bases outside the gene matches: 10. CDR3 region: CASRSGTGASDEQFF. In nucleotides, the CDR3 is TGTGCCAGCAGATCCGGGACAGGGGCCAGCGATGAGCAGTTCTTC.

This sequence joins TRBV9 and TRBJ2-3; tentatively, D is TRBD2 (5 bases). The germline CDR1 and CDR2 sequences are SGDLS and YYNGEE. The CDR3 covers 12 residues. With 0 bases removed from V and 10 bases from J, the gap between germline ends came to 9 bases. The CDR3 reads CASSVVAGAQYF. The CDR3 DNA reads TGTGCCAGCAGCGTAGTGGCGGGTGCGCAGTATTTT.

To note about this clone: The conserved final phenylalanine or tryptophan is absent from the CDR3, which likely points to a read error. The DNA is omitted, as the CDR3 cannot be located on it reliably, and the CDR3 follows TCRdb's listing. The V and J genes are TRBV5-6 and TRBJ1-6. The CDR3 totals 9 residues, both ends included. Per germline, CDR1 SGHDT and CDR2 YYEEEE. The CDR3 spells CASSLTGDA.

This sequence joins TRBV18 and TRBJ2-7; D is undetermined. V was clipped by 0 bases and J by 6 bases, with 12 bases between them. This CDR3 has 14 amino acids. The germline V gene has CDR1 KGHSH and CDR2 LQKENI. The CDR3, as DNA: TGTGCCAGCTCACCACCGGTAGAGGTGGGCGAGCAGTACTTC. Encoded protein: CASSPPVEVGEQYF.

The CDR3 loop reads CASSLGGGPSTDTQYF. CDR3 coding DNA: TGTGCCAGCAGCTTGGGGGGGGGCCCCAGCACAGATACGCAGTATTTT. The rearrangement uses TRBV5-4 and TRBJ2-3, with a tentative D call TRBD2 (7 bases). Germline V gene sequence: CDR1 SGHNT, CDR2 YYREEE (reference sequence). The ends were cut back, 0 bases at V and 0 bases at J, with 11 bases in the middle. The CDR3 has 16 residues. Full variable domain (remainder filled in from reference TRBV5-4 and TRBJ2-3): ETGVTQSPTHLIKTRGQQVTLRCSSQSGHNTVSWYQQALGQGPQFIFQYYREEENGRGNFPPRFSGLQFPNYSSELNVNALELDDSALYLCASSLGGGPSTDTQYFGPGTRLTVL.

The chain is built from TRBV18 and TRBJ2-7; D is possibly TRBD2 (6 bases). V lost 3 bases and J lost 2, with 11 bases in between. Germline assignment: CDR1 KGHSH and CDR2 LQKENI. The CDR3 length is 14 residues. The chain's CDR3 is CASSPRERAYEQYF. In nucleotides, the CDR3 is TGTGCCAGCTCACCTAGGGAGCGGGCCTACGAGCAGTACTTC.

V usage is TRBV18 and J usage is TRBJ2-1, with 12 bases matching TRBD2. The CDR3 runs to 16 residues. Germline V lookup: CDR1 KGHSH, CDR2 LQKENI. V was pared by 6 bases and J by 1 base, with 4 bases of the junction left unmatched. In DNA form, the CDR3 reads TGTGCCAGCTCCCGACTAGCGGGAGTGTCCTACAATGAGCAGTTCTTC. It encodes CASSRLAGVSYNEQFF.

The V and J genes are TRBV3-1 (or the pseudogene TRBV3-2) and TRBJ1-2; D might be TRBD1 (5 bases). The CDR3 runs to 16 residues. V was cut by 4 bases and J by 0 bases, with 15 bases left in between. Germline lookup yields CDR1 LGHDT and CDR2 YNNKEL (reference sequence). CDR3 DNA: TGTGCCAGCAGCCCGGGTCACAGGAGCCCTAACTATGGCTACACCTTC. This encodes CASSPGHRSPNYGYTF.

This clone is a singleton in its sample. This chain joins TRBV19 and TRBJ1-5, with TRBD1 identical over 7 bases. This CDR3 spans 13 amino acids. J lost 5 bases, V lost 5 bases, and 3 bases had no gene match. Germline V lookup: CDR1 LNHDA, CDR2 SQIVND (reference sequence). As DNA, the CDR3 is TGTGCCAGTAGTGGGACAGCCTATCAGCCCCAGCATTTT. It is translated as CASSGTAYQPQHF.

This rearrangement joins TRBV14 to TRBJ1-6; D gene uncertain. Germline CDR1 is SGHDN and CDR2 is FVKESK. This CDR3 spans 14 amino acids. V lost 4 bases, J lost 6 bases, and 10 bases lay in between. The CDR3 DNA reads as TGTGCCAGCAGCCGAGAACCGGTTAATTCACCCCTCCACTTT. Translated: CASSREPVNSPLHF.

Here the CDR3 DNA reads TGTGCCAGCAGGTTCCGGCAGGGGGGAAAGTATTTT. It translates to CASRFRQGGKYF. This chain connects TRBV3-1 (or the pseudogene TRBV3-2) to TRBJ2-3, with a weak D call TRBD1 (7 bases). The CDR3 spans 12 residues. V lost 6 bases to trimming and J lost 13 bases, with 17 bases between them. Germline-derived CDR1 and CDR2 are LGHDT and YNNKEL (reference sequence).

The chain uses TRBV14 and TRBJ2-1, with D uncertain. The length of the CDR3 is 14 residues. V was pared by 0 bases and J by 7 bases, with 10 bases between. Germline V gene sequence: CDR1 SGHDN, CDR2 FVKESK. DNA of the CDR3: TGTGCCAGCAGCCAAGATACCCTAGTGAATGAGCAGTTCTTC. Translating gives CASSQDTLVNEQFF.

CDR3 residues: CASSPQGGSNTGELFF. Written as DNA, the CDR3 is TGTGCCAGCAGCCCCCAGGGAGGGTCGAACACCGGGGAGCTGTTTTTT. The J gene is TRBJ2-2, the V gene TRBV9; 7 bases are shared with TRBD2. J was trimmed by 0 bases and V by 4 bases; bases with no gene match: 6. The germline V gene encodes CDR1 SGDLS and CDR2 YYNGEE. The CDR3 consists of 16 residues.

The genes are TRBV7-2 and TRBJ1-5; perhaps TRBD1 as D (5 bases). This CDR3 region has 14 residues. Germline CDR1 reads SGHTA; CDR2 reads FQGNSA. Trimming pared 5 bases from V and 8 bases from J, leaving 16 bases between. The CDR3: CASSPDSKGKPQHF. CDR3 nucleotides: TGTGCCAGCAGCCCCGACAGTAAGGGGAAGCCCCAGCATTTT.

The DNA of the CDR3 is TGTGCCAGCACCCGCGGGACAGGGGGCGGTGGGGCCAACGTCCTGACTTTC. Translating gives CASTRGTGGGGANVLTF. The chain uses TRBV27 and TRBJ2-6; TRBD1 aligns across 12 bases. CDR1 is MNHEY, CDR2 SMNVEV, per germline (reference sequence). This CDR3 has 17 residues. Trimming removed 7 bases from V and 3 bases from J; junction bases left unmatched: 7.

V and J are TRBV5-1 and TRBJ2-6, with TRBD2 identical over 8 bases. The CDR3 runs 17 residues. The J segment lost 0 bases and the V segment lost 5 bases, leaving 7 bases of the junction unmatched. Germline V gene sequence: CDR1 SGHRS, CDR2 YFSETQ. CDR3 coding DNA: TGCGCCAGCAGACCCGGGAGGGGTATCTCTGGGGCCAACGTCCTGACTTTC. Its protein is CASRPGRGISGANVLTF.

The gene calls are TRBV29-1 and TRBJ2-7; weak D call: TRBD2 (6 bases). CDR3 length equals 12 residues. Trimming removed 6 bases at V and 1 base at J, with 10 bases between. Germline V gives CDR1 SQVTM, CDR2 ANQGSEA. The CDR3 sequence is CSVYSGSYEQYF. CDR3 DNA: TGCAGCGTCTATAGCGGTTCCTACGAGCAGTACTTC.

The chain is built from TRBV7-2 and TRBJ2-2; D is perhaps TRBD1 (6 bases). Germline V gene lookup returns CDR1 SGHTA and CDR2 FQGNSA. Trimming shortened V by 2 bases and J by 0 bases, and 10 bases separated the two germline ends. This CDR3 has 16 amino acids. The CDR3 reads CASSLRQAPNTGELFF. The CDR3 DNA is TGTGCCAGCAGCTTAAGACAGGCGCCGAACACCGGGGAGCTGTTTTTT.

J is TRBJ1-1 and V is TRBV9; 11 positions agree with TRBD1. V lost 0 bases and J lost 4; bases outside the gene matches: 5. Germline V gives CDR1 SGDLS, CDR2 YYNGEE. The CDR3 sequence is 16 residues long. CDR3 sequence: CASSVDPGQGGTEAFF. The CDR3 DNA follows: TGTGCCAGCAGCGTAGACCCGGGACAGGGGGGCACTGAAGCTTTCTTT.